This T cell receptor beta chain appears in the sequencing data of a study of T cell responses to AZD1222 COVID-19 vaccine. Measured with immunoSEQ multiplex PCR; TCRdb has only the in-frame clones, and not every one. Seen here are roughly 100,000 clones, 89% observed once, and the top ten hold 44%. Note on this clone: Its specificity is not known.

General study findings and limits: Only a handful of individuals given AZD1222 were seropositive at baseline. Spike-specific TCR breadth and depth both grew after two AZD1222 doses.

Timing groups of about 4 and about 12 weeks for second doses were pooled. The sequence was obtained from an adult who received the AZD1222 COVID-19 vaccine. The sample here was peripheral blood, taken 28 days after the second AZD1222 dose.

CDR3 coding DNA: TGTGCCAGCAGCCAAGGGTATAGCAATCAGCCCCAGCATTTT. It encodes CASSQGYSNQPQHF. The chain uses TRBV3-1 (or the pseudogene TRBV3-2) and TRBJ1-5; D unclear. Germline values: CDR1 LGHDT, CDR2 YNNKEL (reference sequence). Trimming removed 1 base at V and 0 bases at J, with 4 bases between. CDR3 size: 14 residues.